The next 30 T cell receptor beta chains were all read from a single sample in a study of CD8+ T cells in alopecia areata. The treatment was: oral pan-JAK inhibitor, 5-10 mg twice daily. cDNA reverse transcribed from extracted RNA served as the sequencing template. The table came from immunoSEQ multiplex PCR; TCRdb's copy has only in-frame clones and leaves some out. The repertoire holds 150,000 to 200,000 clones, around 60% seen once, with roughly 1.3% in the top ten. The sample was CD4+ T cells sorted from blood, taken around week 50, from a patient treated with tofacitinib. These receptors originate from a human donor with alopecia areata.

V and J are TRBV4-3 and TRBJ1-2; a possible D gene is TRBD1 (5 bases). This CDR3 comprises 12 residues. V was pared by 6 bases and J by 8 bases, with 13 bases between. Germline lookup yields CDR1 LGHNA and CDR2 YSLEER. CDR3 residues: CASSRTGHGYTF. CDR3 nucleotide sequence: TGCGCCAGCAGTAGAACAGGTCACGGCTACACCTTC.

The chain carries TRBV27 and TRBJ2-1; D is undetermined. The CDR3 has 14 amino acids. Trimming took 5 bases from V and 0 from J, leaving 8 bases between them. The germline gives CDR1 MNHEY, CDR2 SMNVEV (reference sequence). The CDR3 sequence: CASSPLGSYNEQFF. CDR3 nucleotides: TGTGCCAGCAGTCCCCTCGGCTCCTACAATGAGCAGTTCTTC.

The CDR3 sequence: CASSTSLTGYDNSPLHF. CDR3 nucleotide sequence: TGTGCCAGCAGTACAAGCCTTACAGGGTACGATAATTCACCCCTCCACTTT. This chain connects TRBV27 to TRBJ1-6, with D perhaps matching TRBD1 (6 bases). In germline, CDR1 is MNHEY, CDR2 SMNVEV (reference sequence). The CDR3 extends over 17 amino acids. V shed 5 bases and J shed 5 bases, with 19 bases lying between them.

The J gene is TRBJ1-1, the V gene TRBV27; D is uncertain. Per the germline V gene, CDR1 is MNHEY and CDR2 is SMNVEV (reference sequence). Trimming pared 8 bases from V and 5 bases from J, leaving 15 bases between. The CDR3 consists of 13 residues. The CDR3 nucleotides read TGTGCCAGCCGAGACAATTTTCGGACTGAAGCTTTCTTT. This gives the protein CASRDNFRTEAFF.

CDR3 bases: TGTGCCAGCAGCCTCTTCTCCTACGAGCAGTACTTC. It encodes CASSLFSYEQYF. This sequence joins TRBV7-9 and TRBJ2-7, with D uncertain. Per germline, CDR1 SEHNR and CDR2 FQNEAQ (reference sequence). Trimming shortened V by 5 bases and J by 0 bases, and 5 bases separated the two germline ends. The CDR3 sequence is 12 residues long. The whole variable domain, remainder taken from reference TRBV7-9 and TRBJ2-7, is DTGVSQNPRHKITKRGQNVTFRCDPISEHNRLYWYRQTLGQGPEFLTYFQNEAQLEKSRLLSDRFSAERPKGSFSTLEIQRTEQGDSAMYLCASSLFSYEQYFGPGTRLTVT.

V is TRBV2 and J is TRBJ2-2, with 8 bases aligning to TRBD2. The CDR3 is 14 residues long. CDR1 SNHLY and CDR2 FYNNEI come from the germline V gene. J lost 6 bases, V lost 7 bases, and 7 bases had no gene match. Here the CDR3 DNA reads TGTGCCAGCATCAACGGGAGGGTTGCCGGGGAGCTGTTTTTT. It translates to CASINGRVAGELFF.

The chain recombines TRBV30 with TRBJ1-1; TRBD1 might be the D (5 bases). Germline V gene sequence: CDR1 GTSNPN, CDR2 SVGIG (reference sequence). V lost 4 bases and J 1 base, leaving 7 bases between the germline ends. There are 12 residues in the CDR3. The CDR3 loop is CAWNDRNTEAFF. CDR3 in DNA: TGTGCCTGGAACGACAGGAACACTGAAGCTTTCTTT. Full variable domain (rest looked up from reference TRBV30 and TRBJ1-1): SQTIHQWPATLVQPVGSPLSLECTVEGTSNPNLYWYRQAAGRGLQLLFYSVGIGQISSEVPQNLSASRPQDRQFILSSKKLLLSDSGFYLCAWNDRNTEAFFGQGTRLTVV.

The rearrangement uses TRBV5-1 and TRBJ2-1, with 7 nucleotides matching TRBD1. Per germline, CDR1 SGHRS and CDR2 YFSETQ. The CDR3 has 15 residues. V lost 4 bases, J lost 3 bases, and 7 bases stayed unmatched. CDR3 protein: CASSVTGTDYNEQFF. Here the CDR3 DNA reads TGCGCCAGCAGCGTAACCGGGACAGACTACAATGAGCAGTTCTTC.

This clone appeared a few times. This chain uses TRBV29-1 with TRBJ1-1, with D perhaps matching TRBD1 (6 bases). The germline V and J ends were trimmed by 6 bases and 1 base, with 18 bases remaining between them. The CDR3 has 15 residues. Germline assignment: CDR1 SQVTM and CDR2 ANQGSEA. CDR3 DNA: TGCAGCGTAGCCATCCCCGGGACAACGAACACTGAAGCTTTCTTT. Protein: CSVAIPGTTNTEAFF.

This chain links TRBV5-4 with TRBJ2-3; 10 positions match TRBD1. Germline V gene sequence: CDR1 SGHNT, CDR2 YYREEE (reference sequence). The CDR3 extends over 16 amino acids. The V and J ends lost 4 bases and 1 base, in that order; junction bases with no gene match: 6. Here the CDR3 DNA reads TGTGCCAGCAGCGACGGGACAGGGGAGGGCACAGATACGCAGTATTTT. Amino acids: CASSDGTGEGTDTQYF.

The rearrangement joins TRBV11-1 to TRBJ1-1, with D uncertain. The CDR3 spans 12 residues. Germline CDR1 SGHAT, CDR2 FQDESV (reference sequence). With 1 base removed from V and 6 bases from J, the gap between germline ends came to 6 bases. CDR3 region: CASSLDFAEAFF. Written as DNA, the CDR3 is TGTGCCAGCAGCTTAGATTTCGCTGAAGCTTTCTTT.

This clone has more than one count but fewer than ten. This chain links TRBV5-6 with TRBJ2-1; TRBD1 aligns across 9 bases. V lost 5 bases, J lost 1 base, and 4 bases stayed unmatched. CDR3 length: 15 residues. Germline CDR1 SGHDT, CDR2 YYEEEE. This CDR3 reads CASRQQGASYNEQFF. For the CDR3, the DNA is TGTGCCAGCAGACAACAGGGGGCGTCCTACAATGAGCAGTTCTTC.

This clone was counted between two and nine times. The CDR3 region has the DNA TGCGCCAGCAGCCTCCGGGACCCGAACACCGGGGAGCTGTTTTTT. Amino acids: CASSLRDPNTGELFF. J is TRBJ2-2 and V is TRBV5-1; D could derive from TRBD1 or TRBD2 (5 bases each). This CDR3 region has 15 residues. Germline CDR1 is SGHRS and CDR2 is YFSETQ. V was shortened by 4 bases and J by 0 bases, with 10 bases between the two germline ends.

The sample holds one count of this clone. This chain links TRBV9 with TRBJ1-6; D remains ambiguous. CDR1 and CDR2 from the germline V gene are SGDLS and YYNGEE. V was pared by 4 bases and J by 6 bases, with 11 bases between. CDR3 length: 14 residues. CDR3 sequence: CASSTREINSPLHF. In DNA, the CDR3 is TGTGCCAGCAGCACCCGGGAAATTAATTCACCCCTCCACTTT. The entire variable domain, with the rest obtained from reference TRBV9 and TRBJ1-6, is as follows: DSGVTQTPKHLITATGQRVTLRCSPRSGDLSVYWYQQSLDQGLQFLIQYYNGEERAKGNILERFSAQQFPDLHSELNLSSLELGDSALYFCASSTREINSPLHFGNGTRLTVT.

Here the CDR3 DNA reads TGTGCCAGCAGTTTGGGTTATGGCTACACCTTC. It specifies CASSLGYGYTF. The V call is TRBV2, the J call TRBJ1-2; no clear D gene. The ends were cut back, 5 bases at V and 5 bases at J, with 6 bases in the middle. This CDR3 comprises 11 residues. The germline V gene has CDR1 SNHLY and CDR2 FYNNEI.

V gene TRBV4-3 combines with J gene TRBJ1-5; D gene uncertain. The V and J ends lost 1 base and 6 bases respectively, with 7 bases between them. The CDR3 extends over 13 amino acids. Germline V gene data show CDR1 as LGHNA and CDR2 as YSLEER. The CDR3 reads CASSQVAGQPQHF. Here the CDR3 DNA reads TGCGCCAGCAGCCAAGTGGCCGGTCAGCCCCAGCATTTT.

The chain joins TRBV29-1 to TRBJ2-7; tentative D call: TRBD2 (6 bases). The CDR3 loop spans 13 amino acids. CDR1 and CDR2 (germline): SQVTM, ANQGSEA. Trimming removed 2 bases from V and 4 bases from J, with 12 bases in between. The CDR3 DNA sequence: TGCAGCGTTGAAAACCCCGGGAGTTACGAGCAGTACTTC. This encodes CSVENPGSYEQYF.

This rearrangement joins TRBV25-1 to TRBJ2-7; TRBD2 matches 10 bases. This CDR3 is built from 13 residues. Trimming cost V 9 bases and J 3 bases; bases outside gene matches: 5. CDR1 and CDR2 (germline): MGHDK, SYGVNS. The CDR3 DNA is TGTGCCAGTAAAGGGACTAGCGTCTACGAGCAGTACTTC. This gives the protein CASKGTSVYEQYF.

The CDR3 nucleotides read TGTGCCAGCAGCTTAAAATCCGAGTACGAGCAGTACTTC. Its translation: CASSLKSEYEQYF. V is TRBV7-9 and J is TRBJ2-7; D is undetermined. The germline CDR1 and CDR2 sequences are SEHNR and FQNEAQ (reference sequence). V lost 2 bases and J 4 bases, leaving 9 bases between the germline ends. CDR3 length: 13 amino acids.

This chain joins TRBV9 and TRBJ2-1; D remains ambiguous. V gave up 0 bases and J gave up 0 bases, with 10 bases separating them. From germline, CDR1 is SGDLS and CDR2 YYNGEE. The CDR3 is 16 amino acids. This chain's CDR3 is CASSVDSSGSYNEQFF. CDR3 in DNA: TGTGCCAGCAGCGTAGACAGCTCGGGCTCCTACAATGAGCAGTTCTTC.

CDR3 nucleotide sequence: TGTGCCAGCACCCTCCGGGTGCTGGGGAATTCACCCCTCCACTTT. Amino acids: CASTLRVLGNSPLHF. This chain joins TRBV27 and TRBJ1-6; unclear D gene. Between the trimmed V and J ends, which lost 7 bases and 7 bases, there was a span of 17 bases. This CDR3 contains 15 residues. Germline CDR1 is MNHEY and CDR2 is SMNVEV (reference sequence).

This sequence joins TRBV5-4 and TRBJ2-1; 7 nucleotides match TRBD1. The junction had 12 bases not matched to a gene; V was cut back by 4 bases and J by 8 bases. The CDR3 runs to 15 residues. In germline, CDR1 is SGHNT, CDR2 YYREEE (reference sequence). CDR3 sequence (DNA): TGTGCCAGCAGCCGTGCCGGGACAGCCTGGGATGAGCAGTTCTTC. This gives the protein CASSRAGTAWDEQFF.

The gene calls are TRBV15 and TRBJ2-5; TRBD1 might be the D (6 bases). There are 15 residues in the CDR3. Germline lookup yields CDR1 LNHNV and CDR2 YYDKDF (reference sequence). V lost 8 bases to trimming and J lost 3 bases, with 19 bases between them. CDR3 coding DNA: TGTGCCACCCAGATGCGGCAGGGGCATAAAGAGACCCAGTACTTC. Its translation is CATQMRQGHKETQYF. The variable domain in full, with the rest retrieved from reference TRBV15 and TRBJ2-5, is DAMVIQNPRYQVTQFGKPVTLSCSQTLNHNVMYWYQQKSSQAPKLLFHYYDKDFNNEADTPDNFQSRRPNTSFCFLDIRSPGLGDTAMYLCATQMRQGHKETQYFGPGTRLLVL.

The rearrangement joins TRBV13 to TRBJ1-2; 9 bases line up with TRBD1. With V trimmed by 1 base and J by 7 bases, 1 base remained unmatched. Germline CDR1 and CDR2: PRHDT and FYEKMQ (reference sequence). The CDR3 runs 13 residues. The CDR3 reads CASSLETGGGYTF. CDR3 DNA: TGTGCCAGCAGCTTAGAGACAGGGGGTGGCTACACCTTC. Together with reference TRBV13 and TRBJ1-2, the CDR3 gives the full variable domain: AAGVIQSPRHLIKEKRETATLKCYPIPRHDTVYWYQQGPGQDPQFLISFYEKMQSDKGSIPDRFSAQQFSDYHSELNMSSLELGDSALYFCASSLETGGGYTFGSGTRLTVV.

The gene calls are TRBV2 and TRBJ2-1, with D perhaps matching TRBD1 (5 bases). Germline V gene data show CDR1 as SNHLY and CDR2 as FYNNEI. The CDR3 has 13 residues. V lost 8 bases and J lost 3, with 11 bases in between. CDR3 amino acids: CASRKDSYNEQFF. DNA of the CDR3: TGTGCCAGCCGGAAAGACAGCTACAATGAGCAGTTCTTC.

This clone was counted between two and nine times. The rearrangement joins TRBV7-8 to TRBJ2-1; D ambiguous. Trimming took off 3 bases at V and 12 bases at J, with 15 bases between the two ends. CDR1 is SGHVS, CDR2 FQNEAQ, per germline. CDR3 size: 13 residues. CDR3 nucleotide sequence: TGTGCCAGCAGCTTTAACGCGGAGTACACGCAGTTCTTC. Residues: CASSFNAEYTQFF.

This clone was observed a handful of times. The chain joins TRBV29-1 to TRBJ2-1, with D possibly being TRBD2 (5 bases). Trimming took off 6 bases at V and 6 bases at J, with 18 bases between the two ends. Germline V CDR1 and CDR2: SQVTM, ANQGSEA. This CDR3 region has 14 residues. As DNA, the CDR3 is TGCAGCGTAACAAATCGGTGGAGGTCCAATGAGCAGTTCTTC. Translating gives CSVTNRWRSNEQFF.

This sequence joins TRBV15 and TRBJ2-3; no definite D call. Germline V gene sequence: CDR1 LNHNV, CDR2 YYDKDF (reference sequence). V lost 0 bases and J 8 bases, leaving 9 bases between the germline ends. CDR3 length equals 13 residues. The chain's CDR3 is CATSRDQEFTQYF. The CDR3, as DNA: TGTGCCACCAGCAGAGATCAGGAGTTTACGCAGTATTTT.

This chain uses TRBV18 with TRBJ2-7, with D unclear. The CDR3 totals 12 residues. V lost 3 bases to trimming and J lost 2 bases, with 5 bases between them. The germline V gene has CDR1 KGHSH and CDR2 LQKENI. For the CDR3, the DNA is TGTGCCAGCTCACCTTCTACCTACGAGCAGTACTTC. Translating it yields CASSPSTYEQYF.

The gene calls are TRBV30 and TRBJ1-1, with D unresolved. This CDR3 is 12 amino acids long. V lost 1 base to trimming and J lost 5 bases, with 8 bases between them. Germline V gene lookup returns CDR1 GTSNPN and CDR2 SVGIG (reference sequence). The CDR3 is CAWSGLRTEAFF. The CDR3 DNA sequence: TGTGCCTGGAGTGGCTTAAGAACTGAAGCTTTCTTT. Drawing the rest from reference TRBV30 and TRBJ1-1, the complete variable domain is SQTIHQWPATLVQPVGSPLSLECTVEGTSNPNLYWYRQAAGRGLQLLFYSVGIGQISSEVPQNLSASRPQDRQFILSSKKLLLSDSGFYLCAWSGLRTEAFFGQGTRLTVV.